This T cell receptor (beta chain) is drawn from a study of CD8 T cells in Susac syndrome. Comments on this clonotype: Its antigen is not identified.

Study observations and caveats: The CD4+ T cell repertoires in Susac syndrome did not show any clonal expansion.

TEMRA cells were FACS-enriched, with CD8+ and CD4+ T cells isolated negatively. Random hexamers served to reverse transcribe about 0.45 to 1 ug RNA. The authors amplified TCR beta CDR3 across 54 Vbeta and 13 Jbeta using immunoSEQ multiplex PCR. TCRdb recomputed calls from the immunoSEQ multiplex PCR reads with MiXCR, one row per CDR3 protein. Here the sample spans some 160,000 distinct CDR3 sequences, approximately 94% being singletons. CDR3 length equals 15 residues. The V and J ends lost 5 bases and 2 bases, in that order; junction bases with no gene match: 4. Input material: CD4+ T cells from PBMCs. The genes are TRBV12-3 or TRBV12-4 and TRBJ2-1, with 9 bases fitting TRBD1. The clonotype originates from a human donor with Susac syndrome. This chain's CDR3 is CASSLGTGPYNEQFF. The CDR3 DNA sequence: TGTGCCAGCAGTCTAGGGACAGGGCCCTACAATGAGCAGTTCTTC.